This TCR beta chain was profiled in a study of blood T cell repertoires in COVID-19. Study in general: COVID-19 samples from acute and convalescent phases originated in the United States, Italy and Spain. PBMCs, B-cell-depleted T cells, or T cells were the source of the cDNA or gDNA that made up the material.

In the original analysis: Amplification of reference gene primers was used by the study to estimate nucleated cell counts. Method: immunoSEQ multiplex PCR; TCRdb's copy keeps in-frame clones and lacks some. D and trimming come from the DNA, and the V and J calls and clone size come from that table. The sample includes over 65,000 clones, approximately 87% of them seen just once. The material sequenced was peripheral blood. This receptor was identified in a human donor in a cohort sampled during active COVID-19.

Written as DNA, the CDR3 is TGCGCCAGCAGCTTGAGGGGACTAGCGGTCAGCTCCTACGAGCAGTACTTC. Residues: CASSLRGLAVSSYEQYF. The J gene is TRBJ2-7, the V gene TRBV5-1, with 11 bases matching TRBD2. V was clipped by 1 base and J by 0 bases; unmatched bases: 6. The CDR3 extends over 17 amino acids. Germline V gene lookup returns CDR1 SGHRS and CDR2 YFSETQ. The variable domain in full, with the rest retrieved from reference TRBV5-1 and TRBJ2-7, is KAGVTQTPRYLIKTRGQQVTLSCSPISGHRSVSWYQQTPGQGLQFLFEYFSETQRNKGNFPGRFSGRQFSNSRSEMNVSTLELGDSALYLCASSLRGLAVSSYEQYFGPGTRLTVT.